This T cell receptor (beta chain) was obtained from a study of blood T cell repertoires in COVID-19. Overall study: COVID-19 samples collected from the United States, Italy and Spain covered acute and convalescent phases. The analysed material was cDNA or gDNA that came from T cells, B-cell-depleted T cells, or PBMCs.

CDR3 length: 12 residues. V was pared by 8 bases and J by 0 bases, with 8 bases between. Germline V gene sequence: CDR1 MNHEY, CDR2 SVGAGI. This clone was recorded a few times. Authors' methods: Estimation of nucleated cell counts was performed using reference gene primer amplification. This table comes from immunoSEQ multiplex PCR, and its TCRdb copy is limited to in-frame clones, with some not included. V and J calls and clone size are those listed in that table; D and trimming were worked out from the DNA. Of tens of thousands of clones in the sample, approximately 86% were seen once. The TCR comes from a man over 45 with active or convalescent COVID-19. V usage is TRBV6-5 and J usage is TRBJ2-7; D may be TRBD1 (5 bases). The sample taken for sequencing was peripheral blood. CDR3 loop: CASDTGSYEQYF. CDR3 nucleotide sequence: TGTGCCAGCGATACAGGCTCCTACGAGCAGTACTTC.